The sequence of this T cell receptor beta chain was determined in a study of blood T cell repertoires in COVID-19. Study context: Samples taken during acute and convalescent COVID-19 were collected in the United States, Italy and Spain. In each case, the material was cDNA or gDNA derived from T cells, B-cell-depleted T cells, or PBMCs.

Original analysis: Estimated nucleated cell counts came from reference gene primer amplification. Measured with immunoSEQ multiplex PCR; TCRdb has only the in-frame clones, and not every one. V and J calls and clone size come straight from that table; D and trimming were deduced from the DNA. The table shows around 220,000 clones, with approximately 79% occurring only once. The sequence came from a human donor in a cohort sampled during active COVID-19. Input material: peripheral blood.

Here the CDR3 reads CASSSRDRNEKLFF. The CDR3, as DNA: TGTGCCAGCAGTTCCCGGGACAGGAATGAAAAACTGTTTTTT. The rearrangement uses TRBV28 and TRBJ1-4, with TRBD1 identical over 8 bases. The length of the CDR3 is 14 residues. J was trimmed by 5 bases and V by 4 bases; bases with no gene match: 3. The germline V gene has CDR1 MDHEN and CDR2 SYDVKM.